The entry that follows covers one T cell receptor (beta chain) sequence. In the source study's methods: It was from reference gene primer amplification that nucleated cell counts were estimated. The method was immunoSEQ multiplex PCR; TCRdb's version includes in-frame clones alone and lacks a portion of them. The DNA was the basis for D and trimming; V, J and clone size are from that table. The data contain about 61,000 clones, approximately 91% of them seen just once; the ten biggest clones take up around a fifth. The data derive from a study of blood T cell repertoires in COVID-19. At the level of the study: Italy, Spain and the United States were the sources of the convalescent and acute COVID-19 samples.

V was clipped by 2 bases and J by 2 bases; unmatched bases: 4. The germline V gene has CDR1 SGDLS and CDR2 YYNGEE. This CDR3 is 14 amino acids long. The chain couples TRBV9 to TRBJ2-7, with 7 bases fitting TRBD1. This TCR was sampled from a woman aged 45-59 years with active or convalescent COVID-19. Specimen: peripheral blood. The CDR3 protein is CASSVGQFTYEQYF. CDR3 coding DNA: TGTGCCAGCAGCGTGGGACAGTTCACCTACGAGCAGTACTTC.